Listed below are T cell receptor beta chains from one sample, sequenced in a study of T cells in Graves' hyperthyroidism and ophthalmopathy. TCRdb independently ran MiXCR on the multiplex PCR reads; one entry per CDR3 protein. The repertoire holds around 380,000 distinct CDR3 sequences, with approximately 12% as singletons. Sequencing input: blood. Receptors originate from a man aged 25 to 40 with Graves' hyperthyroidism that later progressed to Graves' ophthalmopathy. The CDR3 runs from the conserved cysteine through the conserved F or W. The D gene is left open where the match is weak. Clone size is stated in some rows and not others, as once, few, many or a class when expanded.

DNA: TGTGCCGGGGGGGCCTACAATGAGCAGTTCTTC; CDR3: CAGGAYNEQFF; D: TRBD2; J: TRBJ2-1; V: TRBV30; size: many
DNA: TGCGCCAGCAGCCAACCTCCGGGACAGGGACGCACAGATACGCAGTATTTT; CDR3: CASSQPPGQGRTDTQYF; D: TRBD1; J: TRBJ2-3; V: TRBV4-1; size: .
DNA: TGTGCCAGCAGGCTGGACAGGGGTTTTCTTTCGAACACTGAAGCTTTCTTT; CDR3: CASRLDRGFLSNTEAFF; D: TRBD1; J: TRBJ1-1; V: TRBV6-1; size: many
DNA: TGTGCCAGCAGTCCGACAGGGAGGAGCTCCTACGAGCAGTACTTC; CDR3: CASSPTGRSSYEQYF; D: .; J: TRBJ2-7; V: TRBV6-1; size: few
DNA: TGTGCCAGCAGCTTTTACGGGGGCTACGAGCAGTACTTC; CDR3: CASSFYGGYEQYF; D: .; J: TRBJ2-7; V: TRBV11-3; size: few
DNA: TGTGCCAGCAGTAGAGGGGATATCGGAAGGTCTGAAGCTTTCTTT; CDR3: CASSRGDIGRSEAFF; D: .; J: TRBJ1-1; V: TRBV6-1; size: many
DNA: TGCGCCAGCAGCTTGGTTGCAGGGGTAGCCAAAAACATTCAGTACTTC; CDR3: CASSLVAGVAKNIQYF; D: .; J: TRBJ2-4; V: TRBV5-1; size: few
DNA: TGTGCCAGCAGTAACGGGGGGGACTATGGCTACACCTTC; CDR3: CASSNGGDYGYTF; D: .; J: TRBJ1-2; V: TRBV28; size: many
DNA: TGTGCCAGCAGCTTAAGGGACAGGGCCTATGGCTACACCTTC; CDR3: CASSLRDRAYGYTF; D: TRBD1; J: TRBJ1-2; V: TRBV7-9; size: many
DNA: TGTGCCACCAGTGAATCCGGGACAGGGTATCAGCCCCAGCATTTT; CDR3: CATSESGTGYQPQHF; D: TRBD1; J: TRBJ1-5; V: TRBV24-1; size: many
DNA: TGTGCCAGCAGCTTTGGAGCGGGGGTCAGAGAGACCCAGTACTTC; CDR3: CASSFGAGVRETQYF; D: TRBD2; J: TRBJ2-5; V: TRBV7-9; size: many
DNA: TGTGCCAACTCGCAGGGGCCACAAGAGACCCAGTACTTC; CDR3: CANSQGPQETQYF; D: .; J: TRBJ2-5; V: TRBV10-3; size: many
DNA: TGCAGTGCTGGAGACCTAGCGGGGTCCTACAATGAGCAGTTCTTC; CDR3: CSAGDLAGSYNEQFF; D: TRBD2; J: TRBJ2-1; V: TRBV20-1; size: few
DNA: TGCGCCAGCAGCGTAGACAGCCCGAACACCGGGGAGCTGTTTTTT; CDR3: CASSVDSPNTGELFF; D: .; J: TRBJ2-2; V: TRBV5-1; size: many
DNA: TGCGCCAGCAGCTCCAGACAGGGCTACGAGCAGTACTTC; CDR3: CASSSRQGYEQYF; D: TRBD1; J: TRBJ2-7; V: TRBV5-1; size: many
DNA: TGCAGTGCTAGCCCGGCAAACGCCGGGGAGCTGTTTTTT; CDR3: CSASPANAGELFF; D: .; J: TRBJ2-2; V: TRBV20-1; size: .
DNA: TGTGCCATCAGCATCGACAGGGGGCTGGGCTACACCTTC; CDR3: CAISIDRGLGYTF; D: TRBD1; J: TRBJ1-2; V: TRBV10-3; size: many
DNA: TGTGCCAGCAGCCCCGAGGGTTGGGGAGAGACCCAGTACTTC; CDR3: CASSPEGWGETQYF; D: .; J: TRBJ2-5; V: TRBV7-2; size: few
DNA: TGCGCCAGCAGCTTACAGGGCAAACTCACTGAAGCTTTCTTT; CDR3: CASSLQGKLTEAFF; D: .; J: TRBJ1-1; V: TRBV5-1; size: .
DNA: TGTGCCAGCAGCTCCTTAGCTTTGGTGATGGAAAACACCGGGGAGCTGTTTTTT; CDR3: CASSSLALVMENTGELFF; D: .; J: TRBJ2-2; V: TRBV7-9; size: many
DNA: TGCAGTGCTCTGGACAGGGCATTTCTCTTTTCGACTAATGAAAAACTGTTTTTT; CDR3: CSALDRAFLFSTNEKLFF; D: TRBD1; J: TRBJ1-4; V: TRBV20-1; size: few
DNA: TGCAGTGCTAGAGATCGGGGGCCACTTCACTACGAGCAGTACTTC; CDR3: CSARDRGPLHYEQYF; D: .; J: TRBJ2-7; V: TRBV20-1; size: many
DNA: TGTGCCAGCAGCGTAGTCTCGGGGACAGTCTACAATGAGCAGTTCTTC; CDR3: CASSVVSGTVYNEQFF; D: TRBD1; J: TRBJ2-1; V: TRBV9; size: few
DNA: TGCAGCGCCGAAGGGGGACCCGGGGAGCTGTTTTTT; CDR3: CSAEGGPGELFF; D: .; J: TRBJ2-2; V: TRBV29-1; size: .
DNA: TGTGCCTCTCAGGGGGGGCCCTCAGATGAGCAGTTCTTC; CDR3: CASQGGPSDEQFF; D: .; J: TRBJ2-1; V: TRBV11-2; size: .
DNA: TGTGCCAGCAGCCGGGTGGATAGCAATCAGCCCCAGCATTTT; CDR3: CASSRVDSNQPQHF; D: .; J: TRBJ1-5; V: TRBV27; size: .
DNA: TGTGCCAGCAGCGTAGATTCCAGGGCGCTCGGAAACACCATATATTTT; CDR3: CASSVDSRALGNTIYF; D: .; J: TRBJ1-3; V: TRBV9; size: few
DNA: TGTGCCATCAGTGCGGGGGACAGGGGATCTGGGGCCAACGTCCTGACTTTC; CDR3: CAISAGDRGSGANVLTF; D: TRBD1; J: TRBJ2-6; V: TRBV10-3; size: .
DNA: TGTGCCAGCAGCCTTCAGGGGAGTAGCGATGGGGAGACCCAGTACTTC; CDR3: CASSLQGSSDGETQYF; D: .; J: TRBJ2-5; V: TRBV13; size: once
DNA: TGCGCCAGCAGCACCGGGACGGACGCCTACAATGAGCAGTTCTTC; CDR3: CASSTGTDAYNEQFF; D: .; J: TRBJ2-1; V: TRBV5-1; size: few
DNA: TGCAGCGTTGAATCCGGACAGGGCTATGGCTACACCTTC; CDR3: CSVESGQGYGYTF; D: TRBD1; J: TRBJ1-2; V: TRBV29-1; size: .
DNA: TGTGCCAGCAGCCAACGAGCGGTGGGCTTCCAAGAGACCCAGTACTTC; CDR3: CASSQRAVGFQETQYF; D: .; J: TRBJ2-5; V: TRBV14; size: few
DNA: TGTGCCAGCAGTTACGCCATGACAAGCCGTCACTATGGCTACACCTTC; CDR3: CASSYAMTSRHYGYTF; D: .; J: TRBJ1-2; V: TRBV3-1; size: few
DNA: TGTGCCAGCAAGGGGGGACAGGGGGTTGATGGCTACACCTTC; CDR3: CASKGGQGVDGYTF; D: TRBD1; J: TRBJ1-2; V: TRBV2; size: .
DNA: TGTGCCAGCAGTTTATCAATTGGGTTCGACTATGGCTACACCTTC; CDR3: CASSLSIGFDYGYTF; D: .; J: TRBJ1-2; V: TRBV27; size: few
DNA: TGTGCCAGCAGTCAGGACAGGGGACTTAGCAATCAGCCCCAGCATTTT; CDR3: CASSQDRGLSNQPQHF; D: TRBD1; J: TRBJ1-5; V: TRBV27; size: .
DNA: TGTGCCAGCAGCTTAGAACAGGCCCAAGAGACCCAGTACTTC; CDR3: CASSLEQAQETQYF; D: .; J: TRBJ2-5; V: TRBV7-9; size: many